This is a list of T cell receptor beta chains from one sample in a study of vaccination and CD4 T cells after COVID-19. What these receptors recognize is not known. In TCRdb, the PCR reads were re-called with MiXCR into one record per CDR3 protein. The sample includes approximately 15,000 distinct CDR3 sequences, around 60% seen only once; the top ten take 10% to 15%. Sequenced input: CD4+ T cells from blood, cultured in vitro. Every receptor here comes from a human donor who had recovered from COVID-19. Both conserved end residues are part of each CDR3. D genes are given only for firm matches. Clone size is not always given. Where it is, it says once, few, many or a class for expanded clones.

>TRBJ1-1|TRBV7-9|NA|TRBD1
CASSSTTGAFF
TGTGCCAGCAGCTCAACGACAGGGGCTTTCTTT
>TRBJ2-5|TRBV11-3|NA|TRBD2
CASSSRTSGREETQYF
TGTGCCAGCAGTTCGAGGACTAGCGGGAGGGAAGAGACCCAGTACTTC
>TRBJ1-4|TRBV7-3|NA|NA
CASSLGVNEKLFF
TGTGCCAGCAGCTTAGGCGTGAATGAAAAACTGTTTTTT
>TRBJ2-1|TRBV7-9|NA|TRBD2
CASAGLAEQFF
TGTGCCAGCGCCGGACTAGCAGAGCAGTTCTTC
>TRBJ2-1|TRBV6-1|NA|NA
CASSNPGRRLGNERFF
TGTGCCAGCAGTAACCCTGGACGACGCCTCGGCAATGAGCGGTTCTTC
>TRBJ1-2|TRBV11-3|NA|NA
CASSFTDANYGYTF
TGTGCCAGCAGCTTCACGGACGCTAACTATGGCTACACCTTC
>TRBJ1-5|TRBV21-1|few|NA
CASSPRCRATGQPQHF
TGTGCCAGCAGCCCAAGATGCAGGGCAACAGGTCAGCCCCAGCATTTT
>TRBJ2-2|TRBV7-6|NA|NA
CASSLNFGVGGELFF
TGTGCCAGCAGCTTGAACTTTGGGGTTGGCGGGGAGCTGTTTTTT
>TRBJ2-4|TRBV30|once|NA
CAWVGAAKNIQYF
TGTGCCTGGGTAGGGGCAGCCAAAAACATTCAGTACTTC
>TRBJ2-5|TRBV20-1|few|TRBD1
CSANPGQGQSETQYF
TGCAGTGCTAACCCGGGACAGGGCCAGTCAGAGACCCAGTACTTC
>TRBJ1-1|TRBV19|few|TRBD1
CASNGRGIAEAFF
TGTGCCAGTAATGGCAGGGGGATCGCTGAAGCTTTCTTT
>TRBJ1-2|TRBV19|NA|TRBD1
CASSMVGTGLFGGYTF
TGTGCCAGTAGTATGGTTGGGACAGGGCTCTTCGGCGGCTACACCTTC
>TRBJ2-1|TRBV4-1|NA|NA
CASSQRYNEQFF
TGCGCCAGCAGCCAGCGGTACAATGAGCAGTTCTTC
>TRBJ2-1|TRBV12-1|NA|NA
CASSFPGLQSYNEQFF
TGTGCCAGCAGCTTTCCGGGACTACAAAGTTACAATGAGCAGTTCTTC
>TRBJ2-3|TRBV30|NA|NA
CAWSRGGPSTDTQYF
TGTGCCTGGAGCCGTGGGGGGCCGAGCACAGATACGCAGTATTTT
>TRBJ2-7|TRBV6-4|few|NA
CASRAPQSPAVKSGEQYF
TGTGCCAGCAGGGCGCCCCAGAGTCCGGCAGTCAAATCGGGAGAGCAGTACTTC
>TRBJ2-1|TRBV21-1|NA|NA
CASSHPRRGGAGPDEQFF
TGTGCCAGCAGCCACCCTCGTAGAGGAGGGGCAGGGCCGGATGAGCAGTTCTTC
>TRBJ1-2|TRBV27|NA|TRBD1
CASSLSGSGGQGLYGYTF
TGTGCCAGCAGTTTATCGGGAAGCGGGGGACAGGGTCTCTATGGCTACACCTTC
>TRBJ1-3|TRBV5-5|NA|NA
CASSSRPTRSGNTIYF
TGTGCCAGCAGCTCACGTCCTACCCGCTCTGGAAACACCATATATTTT
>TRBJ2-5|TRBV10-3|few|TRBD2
CAISESNSGSAETQYF
TGTGCCATCAGTGAGTCAAATAGCGGGAGTGCAGAGACCCAGTACTTC
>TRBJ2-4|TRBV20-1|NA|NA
CSAPSAGEAKNIQYF
TGCAGTGCTCCCTCGGCAGGGGAAGCCAAAAACATTCAGTACTTC
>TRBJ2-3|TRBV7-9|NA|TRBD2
CASSPPGLAGGPTQYF
TGTGCCAGCAGCCCCCCGGGACTAGCGGGGGGGCCGACGCAGTATTTT
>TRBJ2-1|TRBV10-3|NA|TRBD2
CAISEKELAGRDEQFF
TGTGCCATCAGTGAGAAGGAACTAGCGGGTCGCGATGAGCAGTTCTTC
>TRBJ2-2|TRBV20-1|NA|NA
CSAIRGTNTGELFF
TGCAGTGCTATACGGGGAACGAACACCGGGGAGCTGTTTTTT
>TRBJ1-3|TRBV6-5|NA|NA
CASSYAGTVGNTIYF
TGTGCCAGCAGTTACGCTGGGACCGTTGGAAACACCATATATTTT
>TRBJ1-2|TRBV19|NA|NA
CASSQTGALYGYTF
TGTGCCAGTAGTCAGACAGGAGCGCTCTATGGCTACACCTTC
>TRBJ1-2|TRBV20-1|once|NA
CSAQVRSTTTGPYGYTF
TGCAGTGCCCAGGTCCGTTCAACGACGACGGGCCCTTATGGCTACACCTTC
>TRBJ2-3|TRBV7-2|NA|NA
CASSFSGSQSTDTQYF
TGTGCCAGCAGCTTTTCTGGGAGTCAAAGCACAGATACGCAGTATTTT
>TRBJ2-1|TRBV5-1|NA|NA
CASSLEFHREQFF
TGCGCCAGCAGCTTGGAGTTTCACCGGGAGCAGTTCTTC
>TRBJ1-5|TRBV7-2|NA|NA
CASSLTGTNQPQHF
TGTGCCAGCAGTTTGACGGGCACGAATCAGCCCCAGCATTTT
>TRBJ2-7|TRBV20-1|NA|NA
CSARDSGQQMMGEQYF
TGCAGTGCGCGGGACAGCGGGCAGCAGATGATGGGGGAGCAGTACTTC
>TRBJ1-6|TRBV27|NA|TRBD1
CASSFGQAGYNSPLHF
TGTGCCAGCAGTTTCGGACAGGCAGGCTATAATTCACCCCTCCACTTT
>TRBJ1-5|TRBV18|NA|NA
CASLKRRVDSNQPQHF
TGTGCCAGCTTAAAGCGACGGGTGGATAGCAATCAGCCCCAGCATTTT
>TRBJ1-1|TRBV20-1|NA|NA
CSARGGGRNTEAFF
TGCAGTGCTAGAGGGGGGGGGAGGAACACTGAAGCTTTCTTT
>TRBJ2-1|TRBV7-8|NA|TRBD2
CASSLRRLAGYNEQFF
TGTGCCAGCAGCTTACGTCGCCTAGCGGGGTACAATGAGCAGTTCTTC
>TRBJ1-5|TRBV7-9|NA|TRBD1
CASSLWTGTGSNQPQHF
TGTGCCAGCAGCTTATGGACAGGGACGGGTAGCAATCAGCCCCAGCATTTT
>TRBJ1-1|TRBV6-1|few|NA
CASTKGTVNTEAFF
TGTGCCAGCACCAAAGGGACTGTGAACACTGAAGCTTTCTTT
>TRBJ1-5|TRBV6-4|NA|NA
CASSDRVQPQHF
TGTGCCAGCAGTGACAGGGTTCAGCCCCAGCATTTT
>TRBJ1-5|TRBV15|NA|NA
CATSRDIGGAGQPQHF
TGTGCCACCAGCAGAGATATCGGCGGGGCGGGGCAGCCCCAGCATTTT
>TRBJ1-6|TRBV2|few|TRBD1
CASSRDRGSSPLHF
TGTGCCAGCAGCCGGGACAGGGGCAGTTCACCCCTCCACTTT
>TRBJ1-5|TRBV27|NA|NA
CASLITANSNQPRHF
TGTGCCAGCCTCATCACAGCGAATAGCAATCAGCCCCGGCATTTT
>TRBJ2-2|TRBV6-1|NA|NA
CASSGVRTGELFF
TGTGCCAGCTCAGGGGTTCGGACCGGGGAGCTGTTTTTT
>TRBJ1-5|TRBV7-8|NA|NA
CASSATAGQPQHF
TGTGCCAGCAGCGCGACGGCAGGGCAGCCCCAGCATTTT
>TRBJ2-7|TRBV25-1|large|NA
CASSGGDYEQYF
TGTGCCAGCAGTGGGGGAGACTACGAGCAGTACTTC
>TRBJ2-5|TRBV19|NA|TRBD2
CASASNRRGDRETQYF
TGTGCCAGTGCATCAAACCGGCGGGGGGATAGAGAGACCCAGTACTTC
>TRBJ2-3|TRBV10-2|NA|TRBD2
CASIPTSGVTDTQYF
TGCGCCAGCATACCGACTAGCGGGGTCACAGATACGCAGTATTTT
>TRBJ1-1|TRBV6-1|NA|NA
CASSGRLNTEAFF
TGTGCCAGCAGTGGACGGTTGAACACTGAAGCTTTCTTT
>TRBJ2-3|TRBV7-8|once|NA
CASSLESPDTQYF
TGTGCCAGCAGCTTAGAGTCGCCGGATACGCAGTATTTT